The T cell receptor (beta chain) described here comes from a study of cytomegalovirus exposure and HLA in healthy donors. Study background: There were 75 million to 95 million unique TCRs (from HLA-typed donors) in an early data release.

With respect to this clone: Its antigen is not known.

The PCR had 60 Vbeta and 13 Jbeta primers. Method: immunoSEQ multiplex PCR; TCRdb's copy keeps in-frame clones and lacks some. The sample records roughly 120,000 clones, almost 75% being singletons. Findings of the study overall: After further analysis at a later stage, 17,000 or so TCR beta sequences were associated with HLA alleles at 0.05 false discovery rate.

The ends were cut back, 1 base at V and 3 bases at J, with 13 bases in the middle. Germline CDR1 SGHVS, CDR2 FNYEAQ. The CDR3 runs to 15 residues. The J gene is TRBJ2-7, the V gene TRBV7-6; possible D gene TRBD1, 6 bases. This clonotype originated in a man aged 40-50 years in good health and CMV-seronegative. The sample consisted of PBMCs. The CDR3 bases are TGTGCCAGCAGCTTAGGGGCAGGGGTTCACTACGAGCAGTACTTC. Translating gives CASSLGAGVHYEQYF.